This T cell receptor beta chain appears in the sequencing data of a study of shared clonotypes between healthy human individuals. This clone appeared once. Sequencing was performed with immunoSEQ multiplex PCR; in TCRdb, only in-frame clones are kept and a portion is missing. Found here are around 690,000 clones, about 90% of them singletons; the top ten hold 34%. The CDR3 totals 12 residues. Germline V CDR1 and CDR2: LNHDA, SQIVND (reference sequence). Trimming took 3 bases from V and 6 from J, leaving 8 bases between them. What was sequenced was memory CD8+ T cells from PBMCs. The subset: CD45RO+ cells pooled with CCR7-negative TemRA cells. The TCR sequence derives from a man aged 18 to 35 in good health. Some clones in this sample may be carry-over from other donors' samples. The rearrangement uses TRBV19 and TRBJ1-1; TRBD1 might be the D (5 bases). The CDR3 protein is CASSIGTAEAFF. CDR3 nucleotides: TGTGCCAGTAGTATCGGGACGGCTGAAGCTTTCTTT. Full variable domain (remainder filled in from reference TRBV19 and TRBJ1-1): DGGITQSPKYLFRKEGQNVTLSCEQNLNHDAMYWYRQDPGQGLRLIYYSQIVNDFQKGDIAEGYSVSREKKESFPLTVTSAQKNPTAFYLCASSIGTAEAFFGQGTRLTVV.